The 4 T cell receptor beta chains reported below all come from one sample, sequenced in a study of blood T cell repertoires in COVID-19. The protocol was immunoSEQ multiplex PCR, while the TCRdb copy is restricted to in-frame clones and leaves out a portion. The data contain some 57,000 clones, roughly 90% of them singletons. Sequenced input: peripheral blood. The receptors come from a human donor in a cohort sampled during active COVID-19.

The chain is built from TRBV21-1 and TRBJ2-3; TRBD2, the D gene given by the table, was not confirmed from the DNA. TRBV21-1 is deemed a pseudogene. CDR3 length equals 15 residues. The CDR3 loop reads CASRRGPGRSDTQYF. In nucleotides, the CDR3 is TGTGCCAGCAGGCGCGGTCCAGGGAGGTCAGATACGCAGTATTTT.

The chain carries TRBV24-1 and TRBJ1-1; no firm D call. V lost 6 bases, J lost 11 bases, and 18 bases lay in between. The CDR3 sequence is 13 residues long. Germline V lookup: CDR1 KGHDR, CDR2 SFDVKD. CDR3 sequence: CATSPSGRQGAFF. CDR3 bases: TGTGCCACCAGTCCCTCGGGGAGGCAAGGTGCTTTCTTT.

The J gene is TRBJ2-1, the V gene TRBV14, with 8 bases matching TRBD2. The CDR3 is 15 residues long. V was clipped by 3 bases and J by 6 bases; unmatched bases: 7. Germline-derived CDR1 and CDR2 are SGHDN and FVKESK. The CDR3 nucleotides read TGTGCCAGCAGCCATTTAGCGGGGCGGGGCAATGAGCAGTTCTTC. Encoded protein: CASSHLAGRGNEQFF.

This sequence joins TRBV7-9 and TRBJ2-5, with 7 bases matching TRBD2. CDR3 length equals 13 residues. After removal of 5 bases from V and 5 bases from J, the junction contained 5 bases not matched to a gene. Per germline, CDR1 SEHNR and CDR2 FQNEAQ (reference sequence). This chain's CDR3 is CASSVDSGETQYF. CDR3 nucleotides: TGTGCCAGCAGCGTCGATAGCGGGGAGACCCAGTACTTC.